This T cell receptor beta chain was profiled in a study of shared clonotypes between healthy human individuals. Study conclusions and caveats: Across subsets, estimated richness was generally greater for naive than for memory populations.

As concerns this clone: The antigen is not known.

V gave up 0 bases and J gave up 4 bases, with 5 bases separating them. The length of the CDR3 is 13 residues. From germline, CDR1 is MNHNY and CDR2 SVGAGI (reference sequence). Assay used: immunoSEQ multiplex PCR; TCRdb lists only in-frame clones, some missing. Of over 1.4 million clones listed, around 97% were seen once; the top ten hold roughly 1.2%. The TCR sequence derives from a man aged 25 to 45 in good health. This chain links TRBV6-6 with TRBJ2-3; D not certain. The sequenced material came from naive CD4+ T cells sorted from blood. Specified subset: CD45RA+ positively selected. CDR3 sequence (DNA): TGTGCCAGCAGTTACTCGTACCCAGATACGCAGTATTTT. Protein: CASSYSYPDTQYF.